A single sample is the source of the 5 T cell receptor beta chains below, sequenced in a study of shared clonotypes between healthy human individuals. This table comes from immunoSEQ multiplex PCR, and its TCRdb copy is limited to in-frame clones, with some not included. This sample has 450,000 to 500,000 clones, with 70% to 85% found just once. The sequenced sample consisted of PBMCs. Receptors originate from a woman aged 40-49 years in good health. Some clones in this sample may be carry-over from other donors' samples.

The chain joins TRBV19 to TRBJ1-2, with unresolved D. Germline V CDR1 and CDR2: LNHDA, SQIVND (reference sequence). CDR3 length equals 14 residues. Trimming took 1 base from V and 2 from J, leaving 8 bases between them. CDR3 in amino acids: CASSIVSGNYGYTF. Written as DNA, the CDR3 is TGTGCCAGTAGTATAGTTTCAGGAAACTATGGCTACACCTTC.

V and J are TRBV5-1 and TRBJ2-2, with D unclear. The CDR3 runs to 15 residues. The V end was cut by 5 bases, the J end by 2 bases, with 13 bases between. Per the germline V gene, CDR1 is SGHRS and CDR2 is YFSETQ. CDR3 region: CASSLSPPNTGELFF. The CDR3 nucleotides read TGCGCCAGCAGTCTGAGCCCTCCTAACACCGGGGAGCTGTTTTTT. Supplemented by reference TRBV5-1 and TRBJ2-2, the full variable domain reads KAGVTQTPRYLIKTRGQQVTLSCSPISGHRSVSWYQQTPGQGLQFLFEYFSETQRNKGNFPGRFSGRQFSNSRSEMNVSTLELGDSALYLCASSLSPPNTGELFFGEGSRLTVL.

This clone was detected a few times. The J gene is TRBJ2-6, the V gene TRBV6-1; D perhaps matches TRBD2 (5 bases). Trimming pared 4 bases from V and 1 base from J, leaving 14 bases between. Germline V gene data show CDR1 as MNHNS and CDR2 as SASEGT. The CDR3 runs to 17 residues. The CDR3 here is CASSARGSTSGANVLTF. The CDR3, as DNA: TGTGCCAGCAGTGCCCGGGGTTCCACATCTGGGGCCAACGTCCTGACTTTC.

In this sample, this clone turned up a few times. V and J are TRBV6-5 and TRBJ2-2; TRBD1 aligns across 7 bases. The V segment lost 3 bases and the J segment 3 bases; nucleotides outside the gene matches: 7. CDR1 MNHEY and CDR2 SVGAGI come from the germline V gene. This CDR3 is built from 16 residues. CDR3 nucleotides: TGTGCCAGCAGTTATACAGGGGCCGCTGACACCGGGGAGCTGTTTTTT. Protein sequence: CASSYTGAADTGELFF.

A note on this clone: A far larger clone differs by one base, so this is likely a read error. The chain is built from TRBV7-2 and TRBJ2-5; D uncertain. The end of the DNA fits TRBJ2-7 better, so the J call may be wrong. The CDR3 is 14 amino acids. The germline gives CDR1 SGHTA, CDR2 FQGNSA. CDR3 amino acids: CASSFYSGTYEQYF. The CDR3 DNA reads TGTGCCAGCAGCTTTTACAGTGGGACCTACGAGCAGTACTTC.